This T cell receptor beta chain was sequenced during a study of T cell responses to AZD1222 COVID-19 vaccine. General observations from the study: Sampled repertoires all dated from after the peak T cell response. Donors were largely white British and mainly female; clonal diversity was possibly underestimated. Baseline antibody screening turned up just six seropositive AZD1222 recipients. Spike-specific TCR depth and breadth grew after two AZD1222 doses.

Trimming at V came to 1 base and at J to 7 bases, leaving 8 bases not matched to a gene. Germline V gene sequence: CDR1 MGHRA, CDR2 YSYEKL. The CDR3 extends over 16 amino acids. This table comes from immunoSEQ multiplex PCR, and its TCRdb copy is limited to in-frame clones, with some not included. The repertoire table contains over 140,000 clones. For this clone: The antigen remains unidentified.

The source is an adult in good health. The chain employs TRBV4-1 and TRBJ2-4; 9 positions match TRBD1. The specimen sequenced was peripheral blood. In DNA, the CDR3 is TGCGCCAGCAGCCAAGGGACAGGGGACTACGGGAACATTCAGTACTTC. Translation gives CASSQGTGDYGNIQYF.